Sequencing of this T cell receptor beta chain was carried out in a study of PD-L1 blockade in urothelial cancer. Study overall: Patients had undergone 0 to 3 prior chemotherapy regimens. T cell content in blood samples showed a median of around 140,000.

The assay was immunoSEQ multiplex PCR, and TCRdb's table has in-frame clones only and misses some. Here the sample spans around 46,000 clones, approximately 90% being singletons. Looked up from germline, CDR1 is SNHLY and CDR2 is FYNNEI. V was shortened by 8 bases and J by 8 bases, with 18 bases between the two germline ends. This CDR3 comprises 13 residues. Time point specified: peripheral blood 6 weeks after treatment start. Locally advanced or metastatic urothelial carcinoma was present in patients. This clone was observed once. The sequences come from PBMCs, collected around atezolizumab (anti-PD-L1) treatment. This chain joins TRBV2 and TRBJ1-2; D is perhaps TRBD1 (6 bases). The TCR comes from a man aged 55-75 years with urothelial cancer. As DNA, the CDR3 is TGTGCCAGCGCCTACAGGGTAGGCGAGGGCTACACCTTC. Translated: CASAYRVGEGYTF. Complete variable domain (other parts from reference TRBV2 and TRBJ1-2): EPEVTQTPSHQVTQMGQEVILRCVPISNHLYFYWYRQILGQKVEFLVSFYNNEISEKSEIFDDQFSVERPDGSNFTLKIRSTKLEDSAMYFCASAYRVGEGYTFGSGTRLTVV.